Listed here are 3 T cell receptor beta chains from one sample, sequenced in a study of T cells in Graves' hyperthyroidism and ophthalmopathy. Authors of the study amplified TCR beta CDR3 regions from RNA transcripts. HTBI primers were employed in a first-round RT-PCR of the TCR CDR3. Each CDR3 protein is one row after TCRdb ran MiXCR on the multiplex PCR reads. The sample lists nearly 600,000 distinct CDR3 sequences, around 14% occurring once. The sample comprised blood. Every receptor here comes from a woman aged 25 to 39 with Graves' hyperthyroidism that later progressed to Graves' ophthalmopathy.

The chain links TRBV24-1 to TRBJ1-2; no clear D. The CDR3 runs to 13 residues. Trimming removed 2 bases at V and 8 bases at J, with 11 bases between. Looked up from germline, CDR1 is KGHDR and CDR2 is SFDVKD. The CDR3 sequence: CATSDSRLRGYTF. CDR3 nucleotide sequence: TGTGCCACCAGTGATTCACGCCTAAGAGGCTACACCTTC.

This clonotype was seen many times. The rearrangement uses TRBV12-5 and TRBJ2-3; 8 bases fit TRBD1. V lost 10 bases and J lost 4; bases outside the gene matches: 10. CDR3 length: 14 residues. Germline V gene sequence: CDR1 LGHNT, CDR2 FRNRAP. The CDR3 region is CATGQGRLPDTQYF. CDR3 DNA: TGTGCTACCGGACAGGGACGTCTCCCAGATACGCAGTATTTT.

This clonotype was observed at least ten times. This rearrangement joins TRBV19 to TRBJ1-1; D remains ambiguous. The CDR3 extends over 15 amino acids. V was shortened by 8 bases and J by 4 bases, with 20 bases between the two germline ends. The germline V gene encodes CDR1 LNHDA and CDR2 SQIVND (reference sequence). As DNA, the CDR3 is TGTGCCAGTCGTTTCAGCGGGGTTGGAAGCACTGAAGCTTTCTTT. It specifies CASRFSGVGSTEAFF.